The table lists the clone carrying this T cell receptor (beta chain) with many counts. Its antigen is unidentified. The entry originates in a study of human T cells and chemical hapten exposure. Turning to the study itself: Weekly administration of diphenylcyclopropenone to the scalp of patients continued throughout the approximately 25-week study. Study results and limitations: It should be noted that donors had alopecia, so their immune response may differ from healthy people's.

TCRdb used MiXCR to reprocess the RACE reads, holding one entry per CDR3 protein. Of some 94,000 distinct CDR3 sequences in the sample, 12% were seen once. Time point: patch test 1, 2 weeks after DPC sensitization. Treatment of the sample: therapeutic diphenylcyclopropenone sensitization with weekly scalp DPC. This CDR3 region has 14 residues. Looked up from germline, CDR1 is DFQATT and CDR2 is SNEGSKA (reference sequence). V gave up 3 bases and J gave up 2 bases; unmatched junction bases: 5. The receptor was derived from a woman aged 40 to 50 with alopecia areata. Some clones in this sample may be carry-over from other donors' samples. V and J are TRBV20-1 and TRBJ2-7, with 9 positions matching TRBD2. The sample here was whole blood, taken in connection with sensitization to the hapten diphenylcyclopropenone (DPC). Here the CDR3 DNA reads TGCAGTGCTAGTGTGGGCGGGAGGGCCTACGAGCAGTACTTC. It is translated as CSASVGGRAYEQYF.